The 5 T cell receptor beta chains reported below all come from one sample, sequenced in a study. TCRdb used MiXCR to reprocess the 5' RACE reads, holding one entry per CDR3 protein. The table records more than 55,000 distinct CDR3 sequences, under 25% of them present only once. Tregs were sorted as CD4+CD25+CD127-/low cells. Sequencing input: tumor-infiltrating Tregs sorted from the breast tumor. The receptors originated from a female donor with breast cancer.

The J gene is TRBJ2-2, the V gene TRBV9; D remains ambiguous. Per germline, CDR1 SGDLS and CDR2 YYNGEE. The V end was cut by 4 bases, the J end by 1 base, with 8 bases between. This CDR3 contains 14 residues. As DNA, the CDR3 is TGTGCCAGCAGCCCCATAGGGAACACCGGGGAGCTGTTTTTT. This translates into CASSPIGNTGELFF.

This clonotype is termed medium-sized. This CDR3 is CASSPGGSLVEQYF. The CDR3 bases are TGCGCCAGCAGCCCGGGAGGGTCCCTGGTCGAGCAGTACTTC. The gene calls are TRBV5-1 and TRBJ2-7, with 8 positions matching TRBD2. This CDR3 is built from 14 residues. The V gene end was trimmed by 4 bases and the J gene end by 6 bases; junction bases not matched to a gene: 9. Germline V gives CDR1 SGHRS, CDR2 YFSETQ. Full variable domain (outside the CDR3, taken from reference TRBV5-1 and TRBJ2-7): KAGVTQTPRYLIKTRGQQVTLSCSPISGHRSVSWYQQTPGQGLQFLFEYFSETQRNKGNFPGRFSGRQFSNSRSEMNVSTLELGDSALYLCASSPGGSLVEQYFGPGTRLTVT.

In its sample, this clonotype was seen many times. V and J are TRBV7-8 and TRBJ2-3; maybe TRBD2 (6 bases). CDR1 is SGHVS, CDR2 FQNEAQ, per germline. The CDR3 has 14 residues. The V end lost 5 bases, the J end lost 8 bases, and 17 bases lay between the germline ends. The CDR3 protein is CASSVGTTRGTQYF. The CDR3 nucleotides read TGTGCCAGCAGCGTCGGAACGACGCGGGGTACGCAGTATTTT. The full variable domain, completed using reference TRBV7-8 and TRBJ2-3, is GAGVSQSPRYKVAKRGQDVALRCDPISGHVSLFWYQQALGQGPEFLTYFQNEAQLDKSGLPSDRFFAERPEGSVSTLKIQRTQQEDSAVYLCASSVGTTRGTQYFGPGTRLTVL.

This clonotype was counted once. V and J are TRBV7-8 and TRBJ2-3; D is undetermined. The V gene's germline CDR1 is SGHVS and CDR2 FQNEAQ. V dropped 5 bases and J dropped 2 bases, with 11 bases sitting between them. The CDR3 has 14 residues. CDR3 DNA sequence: TGTGCCAGCAGCCCCGGGCGCTCCACAGATACGCAGTATTTT. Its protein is CASSPGRSTDTQYF.

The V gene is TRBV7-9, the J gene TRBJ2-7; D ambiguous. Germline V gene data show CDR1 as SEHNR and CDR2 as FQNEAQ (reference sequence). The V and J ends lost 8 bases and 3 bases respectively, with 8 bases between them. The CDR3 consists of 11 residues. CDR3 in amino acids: CASGPIYEQYF. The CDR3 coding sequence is TGTGCCAGCGGGCCGATCTACGAGCAGTACTTC.